The T cell receptor (beta chain) under discussion was sequenced for a study of T cells in Graves' hyperthyroidism and ophthalmopathy. Details on this clonotype: Its specificity is not known.

Pregnant or lactating patients were excluded, as were those with uncontrolled infection or other autoimmune disease. This sample holds PBMCs from roughly 10 ml fresh peripheral blood. The study's findings and limits: Most clonotypes expanded in the thyroid (above 0.001) were also present in blood.

The CDR3 regions of TCR beta were amplified from RNA transcripts. The HTBI set primed first-round TCR CDR3 RT-PCR. Each CDR3 protein gets one entry after TCRdb re-called the multiplex PCR reads with MiXCR. The profile shows roughly 720,000 distinct CDR3 sequences, 17% of them singletons. The source material was blood. This sequence was found in a man aged 50-60 years with Graves' hyperthyroidism.

This CDR3 reads CATSDLGGESSYNEQFF. In DNA, the CDR3 is TGTGCCACCAGTGATTTGGGCGGGGAAAGCTCCTACAATGAGCAGTTCTTC. V is TRBV24-1 and J is TRBJ2-1; D may be TRBD2 (6 bases). Looked up from germline, CDR1 is KGHDR and CDR2 is SFDVKD. The length of the CDR3 is 17 residues. The ends were cut back, 0 bases at V and 0 bases at J, with 11 bases in the middle.